Following are 32 T cell receptor beta chains from one sample sequenced in a study of graft-versus-host responses after intestinal transplantation. For these TCRs, the target antigens are not known. The method was immunoSEQ multiplex PCR; TCRdb's version includes in-frame clones alone and lacks a portion of them. The sample has tens of thousands of clones; approximately 95% are singletons. Sample: unstimulated CD8+ T cells sorted from spleen or lymph node cells, taken before transplant. These receptors were obtained from a human donor who was the organ donor for an intestinal transplant.

The chain uses TRBV27 and TRBJ2-3; a weak D match, TRBD2 (7 bases). The CDR3 spans 16 residues. V was pared by 3 bases and J by 3 bases, with 16 bases between. Germline values: CDR1 MNHEY, CDR2 SMNVEV (reference sequence). The CDR3 coding sequence is TGTGCCAGCAGTTTGTATAGGGGGGAGGGGACAGATACGCAGTATTTT. It codes for CASSLYRGEGTDTQYF.

The rearrangement uses TRBV7-3 and TRBJ2-5; 7 bases fit TRBD2. After removal of 0 bases from V and 2 bases from J, the junction contained 3 bases not matched to a gene. This CDR3 contains 15 residues. Germline loops: CDR1 SGHTA, CDR2 FQGTGA. CDR3 coding DNA: TGTGCCAGCAGCTTAACGGGGGGGTTTCAAGAGACCCAGTACTTC. Translated: CASSLTGGFQETQYF.

This clone was seen just once. J is TRBJ1-4 and V is TRBV27; D uncertain. Trimming shortened V by 2 bases and J by 0 bases, and 10 bases separated the two germline ends. This CDR3 is 16 amino acids long. CDR1 is MNHEY and CDR2 is SMNVEV in the germline V gene (reference sequence). This CDR3 is CASSLDQFATNEKLFF. The CDR3 bases are TGTGCCAGCAGTTTAGATCAGTTCGCAACTAATGAAAAACTGTTTTTT.

The chain is built from TRBV11-3 and TRBJ1-4; D perhaps matches TRBD1 (6 bases). Trimming took off 4 bases at V and 10 bases at J, with 19 bases between the two ends. This CDR3 is 15 amino acids long. Germline CDR1 reads SGHNT; CDR2 reads YENEEA. CDR3 residues: CASSSRTDPPGKLFF. The CDR3 DNA is TGTGCCAGCAGCTCGAGGACAGATCCCCCCGGAAAACTGTTTTTT.

The rearrangement uses TRBV27 and TRBJ1-1; 8 bases align to TRBD1. Germline trimming cut 0 bases from V and 0 bases from J; bases unmatched to any gene: 6. Germline V lookup: CDR1 MNHEY, CDR2 SMNVEV (reference sequence). CDR3 length: 17 amino acids. The CDR3 is CASSLSPDRGLNTEAFF. In nucleotides, the CDR3 is TGTGCCAGCAGTTTATCCCCCGACAGGGGATTGAACACTGAAGCTTTCTTT.

V gene TRBV9 combines with J gene TRBJ2-7; 7 bases match TRBD2. Trimming at V came to 0 bases and at J to 2 bases, leaving 5 bases not matched to a gene. The length of the CDR3 is 15 residues. The germline V gene has CDR1 SGDLS and CDR2 YYNGEE. DNA of the CDR3: TGTGCCAGCAGCGTAGACCCGGGGGGTGCCTACGAGCAGTACTTC. Protein sequence: CASSVDPGGAYEQYF.

The table lists this clone with a count of one. The V call is TRBV7-9, the J call TRBJ2-5; D is undetermined. The CDR3 has 14 residues. V lost 5 bases to trimming and J lost 0 bases, with 10 bases between them. CDR1 is SEHNR and CDR2 is FQNEAQ in the germline V gene (reference sequence). The CDR3, as DNA: TGTGCCAGCAGCCACCCCCTATACCAAGAGACCCAGTACTTC. Translation gives CASSHPLYQETQYF. The variable domain in full, with the rest retrieved from reference TRBV7-9 and TRBJ2-5, is DTGVSQNPRHKITKRGQNVTFRCDPISEHNRLYWYRQTLGQGPEFLTYFQNEAQLEKSRLLSDRFSAERPKGSFSTLEIQRTEQGDSAMYLCASSHPLYQETQYFGPGTRLLVL.

On this clone itself: This CDR3 is also generated by other DNA sequences in the sample. The V and J genes are TRBV11-2 and TRBJ1-1; unclear D gene. The CDR3 has 13 residues. Trimming removed 3 bases from V and 2 bases from J, with 7 bases in between. CDR1 SGHAT and CDR2 FQNNGV come from the germline V gene. CDR3 DNA: TGTGCCAGCAGCTTGGGTTTAAACACTGAAGCTTTCTTT. Encoded protein: CASSLGLNTEAFF.

The chain employs TRBV7-9 and TRBJ1-1, with 8 bases lining up with TRBD1. This CDR3 comprises 16 residues. V lost 4 bases and J lost 1; bases outside the gene matches: 8. In germline, CDR1 is SEHNR, CDR2 FQNEAQ (reference sequence). CDR3 region: CASSSTGTGGNTEAFF. DNA of the CDR3: TGTGCCAGCAGCTCAACGGGTACAGGGGGGAACACTGAAGCTTTCTTT.

The rearrangement joins TRBV4-3 to TRBJ2-1; the match to TRBD1 covers 8 bases. The germline CDR1 and CDR2 sequences are LGHNA and YSLEER. The V gene end was trimmed by 0 bases and the J gene end by 3 bases; junction bases not matched to a gene: 4. The length of the CDR3 is 16 residues. Written as DNA, the CDR3 is TGCGCCAGCAGCCAAGATAGTGGGACAGGCTACAATGAGCAGTTCTTC. This codes for CASSQDSGTGYNEQFF.

The genes are TRBV9 and TRBJ2-1; perhaps TRBD1 as D (5 bases). V was shortened by 3 bases and J by 7 bases, with 23 bases between the two germline ends. CDR3 length equals 17 residues. Germline V gene sequence: CDR1 SGDLS, CDR2 YYNGEE. The CDR3 coding sequence is TGTGCCAGCAGCGCCCATAGGGGCGGTGCGAACGGAAATGAGCAGTTCTTC. Translated, it gives CASSAHRGGANGNEQFF. The full variable domain, with the rest looked up from reference TRBV9 and TRBJ2-1, is DSGVTQTPKHLITATGQRVTLRCSPRSGDLSVYWYQQSLDQGLQFLIQYYNGEERAKGNILERFSAQQFPDLHSELNLSSLELGDSALYFCASSAHRGGANGNEQFFGPGTRLTVL.

The chain couples TRBV5-6 to TRBJ2-3; the D gene could be TRBD1 or TRBD2 (5 bases each). CDR3 length: 18 amino acids. Trimming removed 3 bases from V and 0 bases from J, with 20 bases in between. The germline V gene encodes CDR1 SGHDT and CDR2 YYEEEE. CDR3 bases: TGTGCCAGCAGCTGGGCGCGTGGGACCGGAACTAGCACAGATACGCAGTATTTT. Its translation is CASSWARGTGTSTDTQYF.

V is TRBV7-9 and J is TRBJ2-6; D remains ambiguous. Trimming removed 4 bases from V and 0 bases from J, with 7 bases in between. Germline V lookup: CDR1 SEHNR, CDR2 FQNEAQ (reference sequence). The CDR3 runs to 15 residues. The CDR3 coding sequence is TGTGCCAGCAGCTCCACGTTCTCTGGGGCCAACGTCCTGACTTTC. It is translated as CASSSTFSGANVLTF. The full variable domain, completed using reference TRBV7-9 and TRBJ2-6, is DTGVSQNPRHKITKRGQNVTFRCDPISEHNRLYWYRQTLGQGPEFLTYFQNEAQLEKSRLLSDRFSAERPKGSFSTLEIQRTEQGDSAMYLCASSSTFSGANVLTFGAGSRLTVL.

The V gene is TRBV7-8, the J gene TRBJ2-3; D not certain. Germline values: CDR1 SGHVS, CDR2 FQNEAQ. V lost 3 bases and J lost 0, with 13 bases in between. The CDR3 covers 16 residues. The CDR3 loop is CASSLPLGFSTDTQYF. Written as DNA, the CDR3 is TGTGCCAGCAGCTTGCCCCTAGGATTTAGCACAGATACGCAGTATTTT.

The rearrangement joins TRBV19 to TRBJ1-2; the D is unclear. Per the germline V gene, CDR1 is LNHDA and CDR2 is SQIVND (reference sequence). The CDR3 consists of 14 residues. Trimming pared 0 bases from V and 0 bases from J, leaving 5 bases between. Here the CDR3 DNA reads TGTGCCAGTAGTATAGAGCCCGCTAACTATGGCTACACCTTC. This encodes CASSIEPANYGYTF.

The chain carries TRBV2 and TRBJ2-2; 7 bases are shared with TRBD2. CDR3 size: 13 residues. The germline V gene encodes CDR1 SNHLY and CDR2 FYNNEI. V lost 11 bases and J lost 4; bases outside the gene matches: 7. CDR3 DNA sequence: TGTGCCGGCCTGGGGGGGTTCACCGGGGAGCTGTTTTTT. As protein: CAGLGGFTGELFF.

This clone has only one observation. V gene TRBV6-5 combines with J gene TRBJ2-7; 7 bases agree with TRBD1. With V trimmed by 4 bases and J by 7 bases, 13 bases remained unmatched. CDR3 length equals 15 residues. CDR1 and CDR2 from the germline V gene are MNHEY and SVGAGI. The DNA for the CDR3 is TGTGCCAGCAGTTCCTATTCGACAGGGCCGAAAGAGCAGTACTTC. Encoded protein: CASSSYSTGPKEQYF.

The chain combines TRBV29-1 with TRBJ1-1; D not certain. The CDR3 has 12 amino acids. V lost 6 bases and J lost 0, with 8 bases in between. Germline CDR1 reads SQVTM; CDR2 reads ANQGSEA. The CDR3 sequence: CSVRLMNTEAFF. CDR3 coding DNA: TGCAGCGTCCGTCTAATGAACACTGAAGCTTTCTTT.

The V call is TRBV6-5, the J call TRBJ1-1, with D tentatively TRBD1 (5 bases). The CDR3 runs 15 residues. V dropped 3 bases and J dropped 5 bases, with 16 bases sitting between them. Germline loops: CDR1 MNHEY, CDR2 SVGAGI. CDR3 protein: CASSYFRGGLTEAFF. The DNA of the CDR3 is TGTGCCAGCAGTTATTTTCGCGGGGGTTTGACTGAAGCTTTCTTT.

The chain recombines TRBV7-9 with TRBJ2-2; D may be TRBD1 or TRBD2 (5 bases each). V lost 3 bases and J 4 bases, leaving 18 bases between the germline ends. The CDR3 runs to 17 residues. Germline V gene data show CDR1 as SEHNR and CDR2 as FQNEAQ (reference sequence). The CDR3: CASSLTLGDPATGELFF. CDR3 nucleotide sequence: TGTGCCAGCAGCTTGACCTTGGGGGATCCGGCCACCGGGGAGCTGTTTTTT.

The chain joins TRBV4-1 to TRBJ2-3; 7 bases map to TRBD2. CDR1 is MGHRA and CDR2 is YSYEKL in the germline V gene. The trim removed 5 bases at V and 1 base at J, leaving 0 bases unmatched. This CDR3 contains 13 residues. The CDR3 reads CASSSGGTDTQYF. The CDR3, as DNA: TGCGCCAGCAGCAGCGGGGGCACAGATACGCAGTATTTT.

V and J are TRBV7-8 and TRBJ2-6; D is unclear. The CDR3 sequence is 15 residues long. Between the trimmed V and J ends, which lost 1 base and 0 bases, there was a span of 4 bases. Germline values: CDR1 SGHVS, CDR2 FQNEAQ. CDR3 amino acids: CASSLDVSGANVLTF. CDR3 nucleotides: TGTGCCAGCAGCTTAGATGTCTCTGGGGCCAACGTCCTGACTTTC.

V is TRBV5-8 and J is TRBJ1-2; D unresolved. The germline CDR1 and CDR2 sequences are SGHTS and YDEGEE. The CDR3 covers 19 residues. V lost 0 bases to trimming and J lost 0 bases, with 21 bases between them. CDR3 nucleotides: TGTGCCAGCAGCTTGGCTGCTTCGAGAGCCCGGGAAGCTAACTATGGCTACACCTTC. Its protein product is CASSLAASRAREANYGYTF.

V is TRBV27 and J is TRBJ1-2; 8 nucleotides line up with TRBD1. The V segment lost 0 bases and the J segment 0 bases; nucleotides outside the gene matches: 0. The germline V gene encodes CDR1 MNHEY and CDR2 SMNVEV (reference sequence). The CDR3 spans 15 residues. CDR3 protein: CASSLSRGPNYGYTF. The CDR3 DNA reads as TGTGCCAGCAGTTTATCCAGGGGGCCTAACTATGGCTACACCTTC.

This sequence joins TRBV6-6 and TRBJ1-5; TRBD1 might be the D (6 bases). The CDR3 has 15 amino acids. Trimming removed 7 bases at V and 0 bases at J, with 13 bases between. Germline V CDR1 and CDR2: MNHNY, SVGAGI (reference sequence). The DNA of the CDR3 is TGTGCCAGCACCCCCTTAGGGGGTAGCAATCAGCCCCAGCATTTT. Its translation is CASTPLGGSNQPQHF.

In this sample, this clone turned up a few times. The J gene is TRBJ2-3, the V gene TRBV21-1. TRBV21-1 is tagged as a pseudogene. This CDR3 has 11 residues. The CDR3 nucleotides read TGTGCCAGCAGGAAGGGAGATACGCAGTATTTT. It is translated as CASRKGDTQYF.

CDR3 nucleotides: TGTGCCAGTAGTATTCCATGGGGGGCCACTGAAGCTTTCTTT. This codes for CASSIPWGATEAFF. This chain links TRBV19 with TRBJ1-1, with D possibly matching TRBD1 (6 bases). CDR3 size: 14 residues. V lost 3 bases and J lost 4, with 12 bases in between. Germline V gene data show CDR1 as LNHDA and CDR2 as SQIVND (reference sequence). Using reference TRBV19 and TRBJ1-1 for the parts outside the CDR3, the full variable domain is DGGITQSPKYLFRKEGQNVTLSCEQNLNHDAMYWYRQDPGQGLRLIYYSQIVNDFQKGDIAEGYSVSREKKESFPLTVTSAQKNPTAFYLCASSIPWGATEAFFGQGTRLTVV.

Comment on this clone: A read error may produce the germline difference seen at one junction end. This specimen includes other DNA sequences encoding the same CDR3. The CDR3 nucleotides read TGTGCCAGCAGCCAAGCCTTACAACGGGAGATCTCCTACGAACAGTACTTC. It yields the protein CASSQALQREISYEQYF. The chain recombines TRBV4-2 with TRBJ2-7; perhaps TRBD2 as D (6 bases). CDR1 is LGHNA, CDR2 YNFKEQ, per germline. The CDR3 runs to 17 residues.

The CDR3 reads CASSSSGTGDDNEQFF. CDR3 nucleotides: TGTGCCAGCAGCTCGTCCGGGACTGGTGACGACAATGAGCAGTTCTTC. This chain links TRBV9 with TRBJ2-1, with D possibly TRBD2 on 6 matching bases. CDR3 length equals 16 residues. The V gene lost 4 bases and the J gene lost 5 bases, with 19 bases spanning the gap. The germline CDR1 and CDR2 sequences are SGDLS and YYNGEE.

This rearrangement joins TRBV9 to TRBJ1-1, with D possibly being TRBD1 (5 bases). Germline CDR1 reads SGDLS; CDR2 reads YYNGEE. This CDR3 has 15 residues. V was cut by 0 bases and J by 3 bases, with 12 bases left in between. Written as DNA, the CDR3 is TGTGCCAGCAGCGTAGGGGGGAGTATGGACACTGAAGCTTTCTTT. Translated: CASSVGGSMDTEAFF.

This clone was detected once. This chain links TRBV21-1 with TRBJ1-2; the D call in the table, TRBD1, was not verified against the DNA. TRBV21-1 is reported as a pseudogene. This CDR3 spans 17 amino acids. CDR3 in DNA: TGTGCCAGCAGCAAAGGGCAGGGGCCCAGGGGGACCTATGGCTACACCTTC. This sequence encodes CASSKGQGPRGTYGYTF.

As for this clone: This likely comes from a read error, as the CDR3 has no conserved phenylalanine or tryptophan at its end. The gene calls are TRBV4-1 and TRBJ2-7; the D gene could be TRBD1 or TRBD2 (5 bases each). This CDR3 contains 16 residues. Germline lookup yields CDR1 MGHRA and CDR2 YSYEKL. With 0 bases removed from V and 1 base from J, the gap between germline ends came to 13 bases. CDR3 protein: CASSQDEGMRSYEQYL. CDR3 bases: TGCGCCAGCAGCCAAGATGAGGGGATGAGGTCCTACGAGCAGTACCTC.